This is a list of T cell receptor beta chains from one sample in a study of PD-1 blockade in classical Hodgkin lymphoma. Profiled with immunoSEQ multiplex PCR; TCRdb holds only in-frame clones, not every one. The sample has 42,000 or so clones; about 86% are singletons. Material: peripheral blood mononuclear cells (PBMCs), obtained before the second cycle of nivolumab. These receptor sequences come from a human donor with classical Hodgkin lymphoma. Both conserved end residues are part of each CDR3. Each record gives: J gene, D gene, V gene, clone size, CDR3 protein, CDR3 DNA. The D gene is left open where the match is weak. A clone size is listed for some rows: how often the clone was seen (once, few, many), or a class if it is expanded.

TRBJ2-3	.	TRBV25-1	once	CASSEGGGRTDTQYF	TGTGCCAGCAGTGAAGGAGGGGGCCGCACAGATACGCAGTATTTT
TRBJ1-3	TRBD1	TRBV5-1	.	CASSAQPTGYGNTIYF	TGCGCCAGCAGCGCGCAACCGACAGGGTATGGAAACACCATATATTTT
TRBJ1-4	TRBD1	TRBV6-1	.	CASSEQTGRNEKLFF	TGTGCCAGCAGTGAGCAGACAGGGAGAAATGAAAAACTGTTTTTT
TRBJ1-1	.	TRBV28	.	CASTRSTEAFF	TGTGCCAGCACCAGGAGTACTGAAGCTTTCTTT
TRBJ2-7	TRBD1	TRBV28	.	CATITDRALSYEQYF	TGTGCCACCATTACGGACAGGGCCCTTTCCTACGAGCAGTACTTC
TRBJ2-1	TRBD2	TRBV11-2	.	CASSLVSGGRGEQFF	TGTGCCAGCAGCTTAGTTAGCGGGGGGCGAGGTGAGCAGTTCTTC
TRBJ2-7	TRBD1	TRBV28	.	CASSPRQGLDEQYF	TGTGCCAGCAGCCCCCGACAGGGTCTTGACGAGCAGTACTTC
TRBJ2-3	.	TRBV9	few	CASSVSPALRGDTQYF	TGTGCCAGCAGCGTAAGCCCCGCCCTCCGGGGAGATACGCAGTATTTT
TRBJ2-3	.	TRBV28	.	CASSLGGSSDTQYF	TGTGCCAGCAGTTTAGGGGGGAGCTCAGATACGCAGTATTTT
TRBJ2-1	.	TRBV19	.	CASNSPSYNEQFF	TGTGCCAGTAATTCCCCCTCCTACAATGAGCAGTTCTTC
TRBJ2-6	TRBD1	TRBV5-1	.	CASSHRTGSGANVLTF	TGCGCCAGCAGCCACCGGACAGGTTCAGGGGCCAACGTCCTGACTTTC
TRBJ2-7	.	TRBV6-5	medium-sized	CASSPGAPYEQYF	TGTGCCAGCAGTCCGGGGGCCCCCTACGAGCAGTACTTC
TRBJ1-4	TRBD1	TRBV7-9	.	CASSLDGSGGEKLFF	TGTGCCAGCAGCTTAGATGGGTCAGGGGGAGAAAAACTGTTTTTT
TRBJ2-2	TRBD1	TRBV5-4	.	CASSWTGLFGELFF	TGTGCCAGCAGTTGGACAGGGTTGTTCGGGGAGCTGTTTTTT
TRBJ1-5	.	TRBV25-1	.	CASSEPGRNQPQHF	TGTGCCAGCAGTGAGCCAGGGCGCAATCAGCCCCAGCATTTT
TRBJ2-1	TRBD1	TRBV15	.	CATRQGSSYNEQFF	TGTGCCACCAGACAGGGGAGCTCCTACAATGAGCAGTTCTTC
TRBJ1-5	TRBD1	TRBV27	.	CASSPGQGWGQPQHF	TGTGCCAGCAGTCCCGGACAGGGTTGGGGTCAGCCCCAGCATTTT
TRBJ1-2	TRBD1	TRBV9	.	CASSVGTGNYGYTF	TGTGCCAGCAGCGTAGGGACAGGGAACTATGGCTACACCTTC
TRBJ1-5	TRBD1	TRBV10-3	.	CAIGTDPRQPQHF	TGTGCCATCGGGACAGACCCCAGACAGCCCCAGCATTTT
TRBJ2-7	.	TRBV28	.	CASTIPRRTEQYF	TGTGCCAGCACCATCCCTCGGCGAACCGAGCAGTACTTC
TRBJ2-7	TRBD1	TRBV5-1	.	CASSLEGQGLHEQYF	TGCGCCAGCAGCTTGGAGGGACAGGGGCTCCACGAGCAGTACTTC
TRBJ1-2	.	TRBV7-8	.	CASSLDSYGYTF	TGTGCCAGCAGCCTAGACAGCTATGGCTACACCTTC
TRBJ2-2	.	TRBV7-2	.	CASRNRDSRELFF	TGTGCCAGCAGAAATCGGGATTCCAGGGAGCTGTTTTTT
TRBJ1-5	.	TRBV6-6	.	CASTEMRVGVPQHF	TGTGCCAGCACGGAAATGAGGGTGGGGGTGCCCCAGCATTTT
TRBJ2-7	.	TRBV29-1	few	CSVTSSSYEQYF	TGCAGCGTAACTAGCAGCTCCTACGAGCAGTACTTC
TRBJ1-6	.	TRBV6-5	few	CASSYSPGDSPLHF	TGTGCCAGCAGTTACTCCCCTGGGGATTCACCCCTCCACTTT
TRBJ2-7	.	TRBV9	.	CASSVAFGKEQYF	TGTGCCAGCAGCGTAGCTTTCGGGAAAGAGCAGTACTTC
TRBJ1-2	.	TRBV29-1	.	CSVDNGMRGYTF	TGCAGCGTTGATAACGGGATGAGGGGCTACACCTTC
TRBJ2-7	TRBD1	TRBV7-9	.	CASSLDGTGHYEQYF	TGTGCCAGCAGCTTAGACGGGACAGGGCACTACGAGCAGTACTTC
TRBJ2-6	.	TRBV27	.	CASSYGRASGANVLTF	TGTGCCAGCAGTTATGGAAGAGCCTCTGGGGCCAACGTCCTGACTTTC
TRBJ2-7	TRBD2	TRBV28	once	CASSLYSSGRSTYEQYF	TGTGCCAGCAGTTTATATTCTAGCGGGAGAAGCACCTACGAGCAGTACTTC
TRBJ1-2	TRBD1	TRBV29-1	.	CSVDQTGGDGYTF	TGCAGCGTTGACCAGACAGGGGGAGATGGCTACACCTTC
TRBJ1-4	.	TRBV28	.	CASSPPGSTNEKLFF	TGTGCCAGCAGTCCCCCAGGGTCAACTAATGAAAAACTGTTTTTT
TRBJ2-7	TRBD2	TRBV5-6	few	CASSSTSGNNYEQYF	TGTGCCAGCAGCTCGACTAGCGGGAATAACTACGAGCAGTACTTC
TRBJ2-1	TRBD2	TRBV4-2	.	CASSRGRVAGGIYNEQFF	TGTGCCAGCAGCCGCGGGCGGGTAGCGGGAGGTATATACAATGAGCAGTTCTTC
TRBJ1-4	.	TRBV5-1	.	CASSPGGRAVKLFF	TGCGCCAGCAGCCCGGGGGGCAGGGCGGTAAAACTGTTTTTT
TRBJ1-1	.	TRBV20-1	.	CSASHDNAFF	TGCAGTGCTAGCCATGATAATGCTTTCTTT
TRBJ2-5	TRBD1	TRBV4-1	.	CASSQLQIRGTGEETQYF	TGCGCCAGCAGCCAACTTCAAATCCGGGGGACAGGAGAGGAGACCCAGTACTTC
TRBJ1-2	.	TRBV15	.	CATSREFGSSNYGYTF	TGTGCCACCAGCAGAGAGTTCGGGTCCTCTAACTATGGCTACACCTTC
TRBJ2-3	TRBD1	TRBV7-8	.	CASSSALGQGATDTQYF	TGTGCCAGCAGCTCAGCCCTCGGACAGGGGGCTACAGATACGCAGTATTTT
TRBJ1-4	.	TRBV19	.	CASSLGVAEKLFF	TGTGCCAGTAGTTTGGGGGTGGCGGAAAAACTGTTTTTT